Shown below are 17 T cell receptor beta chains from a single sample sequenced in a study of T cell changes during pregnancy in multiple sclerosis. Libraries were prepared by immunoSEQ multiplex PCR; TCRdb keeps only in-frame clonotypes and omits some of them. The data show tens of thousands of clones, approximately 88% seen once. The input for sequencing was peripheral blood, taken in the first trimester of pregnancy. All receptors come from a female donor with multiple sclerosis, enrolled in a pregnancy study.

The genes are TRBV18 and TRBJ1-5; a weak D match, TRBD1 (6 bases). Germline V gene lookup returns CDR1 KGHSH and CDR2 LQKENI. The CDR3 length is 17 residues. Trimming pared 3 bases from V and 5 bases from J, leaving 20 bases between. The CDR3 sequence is CASSPQELQGTDQPQHF. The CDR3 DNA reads TGTGCCAGCTCACCCCAAGAACTACAGGGAACGGATCAGCCCCAGCATTTT.

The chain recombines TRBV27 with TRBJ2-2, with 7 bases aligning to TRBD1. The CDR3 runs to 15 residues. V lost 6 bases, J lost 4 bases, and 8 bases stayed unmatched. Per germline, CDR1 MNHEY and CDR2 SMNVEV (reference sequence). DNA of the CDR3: TGTGCCAGCAGGAGACAGGGCTATAGCACCGGGGAGCTGTTTTTT. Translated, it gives CASRRQGYSTGELFF.

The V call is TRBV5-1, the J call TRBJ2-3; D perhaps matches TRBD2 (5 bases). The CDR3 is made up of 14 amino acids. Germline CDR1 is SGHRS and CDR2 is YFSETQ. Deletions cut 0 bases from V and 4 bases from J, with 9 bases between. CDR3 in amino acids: CASSLAASPDTQYF. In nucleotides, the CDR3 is TGCGCCAGCAGCTTGGCGGCTAGCCCAGATACGCAGTATTTT. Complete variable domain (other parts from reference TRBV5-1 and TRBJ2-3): KAGVTQTPRYLIKTRGQQVTLSCSPISGHRSVSWYQQTPGQGLQFLFEYFSETQRNKGNFPGRFSGRQFSNSRSEMNVSTLELGDSALYLCASSLAASPDTQYFGPGTRLTVL.

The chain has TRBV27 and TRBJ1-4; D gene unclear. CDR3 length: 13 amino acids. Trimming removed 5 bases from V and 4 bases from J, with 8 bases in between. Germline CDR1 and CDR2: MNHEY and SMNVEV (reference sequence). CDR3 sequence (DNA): TGTGCCAGCAGTCCTAGAAATAATGAAAAACTGTTTTTT. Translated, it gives CASSPRNNEKLFF.

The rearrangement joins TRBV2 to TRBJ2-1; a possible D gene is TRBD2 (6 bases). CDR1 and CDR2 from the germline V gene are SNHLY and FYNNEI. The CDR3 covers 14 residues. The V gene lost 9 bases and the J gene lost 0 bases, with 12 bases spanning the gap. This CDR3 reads CASVAASSYNEQFF. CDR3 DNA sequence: TGTGCCAGTGTAGCGGCTAGCTCCTACAATGAGCAGTTCTTC.

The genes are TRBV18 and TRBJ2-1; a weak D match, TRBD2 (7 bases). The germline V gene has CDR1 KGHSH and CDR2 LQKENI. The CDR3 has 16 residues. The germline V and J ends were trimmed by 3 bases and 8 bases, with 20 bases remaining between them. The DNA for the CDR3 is TGTGCCAGCTCACCGCCGAATAAAGGCGGGGGCTATGAGCAGTTCTTC. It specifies CASSPPNKGGGYEQFF.

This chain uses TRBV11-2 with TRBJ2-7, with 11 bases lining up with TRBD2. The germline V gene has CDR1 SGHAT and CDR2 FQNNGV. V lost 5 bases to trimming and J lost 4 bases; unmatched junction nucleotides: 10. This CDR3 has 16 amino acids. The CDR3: CASSAYLSGREYEQYF. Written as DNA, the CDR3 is TGTGCCAGCAGCGCGTATCTTAGCGGGAGGGAATACGAGCAGTACTTC.

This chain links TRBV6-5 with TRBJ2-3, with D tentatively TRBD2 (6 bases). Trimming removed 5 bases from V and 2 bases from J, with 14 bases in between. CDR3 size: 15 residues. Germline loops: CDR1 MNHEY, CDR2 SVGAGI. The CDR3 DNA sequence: TGTGCCAGCAGTAAAGGGGACTCTTACACAGATACGCAGTATTTT. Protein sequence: CASSKGDSYTDTQYF.

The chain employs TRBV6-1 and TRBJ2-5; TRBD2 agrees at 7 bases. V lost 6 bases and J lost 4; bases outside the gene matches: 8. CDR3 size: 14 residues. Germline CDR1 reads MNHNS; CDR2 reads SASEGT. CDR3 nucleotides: TGTGCCAGCAGGGGACTCCCGGGGGGAGAGACCCAGTACTTC. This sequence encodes CASRGLPGGETQYF.

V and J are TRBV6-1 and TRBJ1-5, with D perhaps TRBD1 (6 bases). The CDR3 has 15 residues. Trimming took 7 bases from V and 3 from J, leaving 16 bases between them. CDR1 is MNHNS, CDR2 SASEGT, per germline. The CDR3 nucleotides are TGTGCCAGCACTCGGGACACCAGAAACAATCAGCCCCAGCATTTT. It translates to CASTRDTRNNQPQHF.

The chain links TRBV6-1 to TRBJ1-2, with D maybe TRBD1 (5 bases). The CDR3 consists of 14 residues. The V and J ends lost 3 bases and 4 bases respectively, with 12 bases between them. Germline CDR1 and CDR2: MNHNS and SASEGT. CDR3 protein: CASSEGGVGYGYTF. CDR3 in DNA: TGTGCCAGCAGTGAGGGAGGGGTTGGCTATGGCTACACCTTC.

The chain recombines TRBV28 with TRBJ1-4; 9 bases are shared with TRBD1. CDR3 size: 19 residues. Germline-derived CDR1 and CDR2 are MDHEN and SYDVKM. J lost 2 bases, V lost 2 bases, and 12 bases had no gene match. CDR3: CASSLITGGDLGTNEKLFF. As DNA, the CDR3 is TGTGCCAGCAGTTTAATAACAGGGGGCGATTTGGGGACTAATGAAAAACTGTTTTTT.

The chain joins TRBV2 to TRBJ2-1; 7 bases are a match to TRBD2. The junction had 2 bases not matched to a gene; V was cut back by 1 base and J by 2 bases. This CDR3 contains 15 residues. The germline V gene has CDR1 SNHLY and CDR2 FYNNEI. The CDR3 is CASSEGGGTYNEQFF. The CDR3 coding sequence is TGTGCCAGCAGTGAAGGGGGGGGAACCTACAATGAGCAGTTCTTC.

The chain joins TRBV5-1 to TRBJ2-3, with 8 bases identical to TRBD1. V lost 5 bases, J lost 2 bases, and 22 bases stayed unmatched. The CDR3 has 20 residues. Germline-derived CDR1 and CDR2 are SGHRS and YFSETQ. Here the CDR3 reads CASRSLPGQEGEGATDTQYF. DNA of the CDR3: TGCGCCAGCAGGTCTCTCCCGGGACAGGAGGGAGAGGGAGCCACAGATACGCAGTATTTT.

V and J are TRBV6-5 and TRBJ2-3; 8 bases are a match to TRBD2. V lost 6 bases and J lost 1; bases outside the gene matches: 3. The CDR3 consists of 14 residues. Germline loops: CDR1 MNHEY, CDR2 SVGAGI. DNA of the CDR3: TGTGCCAGCAGGGCGGGGGGACGCACAGATACGCAGTATTTT. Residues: CASRAGGRTDTQYF.

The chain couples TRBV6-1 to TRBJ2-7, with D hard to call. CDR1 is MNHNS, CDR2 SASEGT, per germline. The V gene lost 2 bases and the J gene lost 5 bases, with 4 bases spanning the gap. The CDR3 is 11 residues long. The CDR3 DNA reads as TGTGCCAGCAGTGAACTCGACGAGCAGTACTTC. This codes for CASSELDEQYF.

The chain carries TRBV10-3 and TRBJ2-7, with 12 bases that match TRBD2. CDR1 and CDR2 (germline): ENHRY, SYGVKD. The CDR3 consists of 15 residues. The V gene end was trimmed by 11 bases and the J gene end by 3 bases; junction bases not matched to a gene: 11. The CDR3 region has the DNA TGTGCCTCTATAAGGACTAGCGGGGCCCTCTACGAGCAGTACTTC. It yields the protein CASIRTSGALYEQYF.